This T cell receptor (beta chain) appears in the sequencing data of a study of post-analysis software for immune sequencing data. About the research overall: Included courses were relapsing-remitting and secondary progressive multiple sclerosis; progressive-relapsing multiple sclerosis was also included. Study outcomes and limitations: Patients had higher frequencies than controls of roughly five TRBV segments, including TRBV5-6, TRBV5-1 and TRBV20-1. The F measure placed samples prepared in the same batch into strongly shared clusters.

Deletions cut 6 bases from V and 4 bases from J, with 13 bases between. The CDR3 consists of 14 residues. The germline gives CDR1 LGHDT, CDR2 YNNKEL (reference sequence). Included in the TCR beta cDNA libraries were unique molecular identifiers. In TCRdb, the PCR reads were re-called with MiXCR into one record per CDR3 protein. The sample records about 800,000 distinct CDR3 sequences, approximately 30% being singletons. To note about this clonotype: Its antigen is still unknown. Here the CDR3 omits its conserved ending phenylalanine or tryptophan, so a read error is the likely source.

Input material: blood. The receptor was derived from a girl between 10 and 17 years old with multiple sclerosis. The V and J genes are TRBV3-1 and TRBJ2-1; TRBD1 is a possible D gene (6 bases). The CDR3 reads CASRSEQGYNEQFC. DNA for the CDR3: TGTGCCAGCAGAAGCGAACAGGGTTACAATGAGCAGTTCTGC.